The 25 T cell receptor beta chains listed next were all sequenced from one sample in a study of blood T cell repertoires in COVID-19. Here immunoSEQ multiplex PCR was the method, and the copy in TCRdb shows in-frame clones only, minus some. The data hold about 140,000 clones, with 84% observed a single time. Input material: peripheral blood. These receptors all come from a human donor in a cohort sampled during active COVID-19.

The V call is TRBV21-1, the J call TRBJ1-1. TRBV21-1 is described as a pseudogene. The CDR3 covers 13 residues. CDR3 coding DNA: TGTGCCAGCAGCATCTGGGGGGGGAGTGAAGCTTTCTTT. Protein: CASSIWGGSEAFF.

The CDR3 reads CASLGTGVDEQFF. Written as DNA, the CDR3 is TGTGCCAGCTTAGGGACAGGTGTCGATGAGCAGTTCTTC. The chain combines TRBV18 with TRBJ2-1, with 8 bases that match TRBD1. Germline V CDR1 and CDR2: KGHSH, LQKENI. Germline trimming cut 7 bases from V and 8 bases from J; bases unmatched to any gene: 7. This CDR3 spans 13 amino acids.

This clone has a handful of counts. This chain uses TRBV6-5 with TRBJ2-7; D possibly corresponds to TRBD1 (6 bases). V was cut by 6 bases and J by 3 bases, with 18 bases left in between. The CDR3 is made up of 15 amino acids. Germline CDR1 and CDR2: MNHEY and SVGAGI. The DNA of the CDR3 is TGTGCCAGCAGGGGCGCAGGGGCGGGCGACTACGAGCAGTACTTC. This sequence encodes CASRGAGAGDYEQYF.

The chain links TRBV5-1 to TRBJ2-5; D gene ambiguous. CDR1 SGHRS and CDR2 YFSETQ come from the germline V gene. The length of the CDR3 is 13 residues. Trimming left V 0 bases short and J 4 bases short, with 7 bases between. The DNA of the CDR3 is TGCGCCAGCAGCTTGGCGCCAGTAGAGACCCAGTACTTC. It encodes CASSLAPVETQYF.

This chain uses TRBV5-1 with TRBJ2-7; TRBD1 matches 10 bases. CDR3 size: 16 residues. The germline gives CDR1 SGHRS, CDR2 YFSETQ. Trimming took 6 bases from V and 5 from J; bases not matched to a gene: 14. The CDR3 sequence: CASTPLGQGDVHEQYF. The CDR3 DNA is TGCGCCAGCACCCCACTAGGACAGGGGGATGTCCACGAGCAGTACTTC.

The chain recombines TRBV6-1 with TRBJ1-5; no clear D. The CDR3 contains 14 residues. V was clipped by 2 bases and J by 7 bases, with 12 bases between them. Germline CDR1 MNHNS, CDR2 SASEGT. Here the CDR3 reads CASSELSGKQPQHF. CDR3 nucleotide sequence: TGTGCCAGCAGTGAATTGTCGGGGAAACAGCCCCAGCATTTT.

This clone was counted only a few times. The rearrangement joins TRBV2 to TRBJ1-1; 9 bases fit TRBD1. The CDR3 consists of 14 residues. V gave up 7 bases and J gave up 1 base; unmatched junction bases: 4. The germline gives CDR1 SNHLY, CDR2 FYNNEI. CDR3 sequence reads: CASTRDRANTEAFF. The CDR3 nucleotides are TGTGCCAGCACCCGGGACAGGGCGAACACTGAAGCTTTCTTT.

The J gene is TRBJ2-1, the V gene TRBV6-5, with 10 bases that match TRBD2. There are 16 residues in the CDR3. Germline-derived CDR1 and CDR2 are MNHEY and SVGAGI. V shed 4 bases, J shed 6 bases, and the junction held 9 bases outside the gene matches. The CDR3 nucleotides are TGTGCCAGCAGTTCTTTGAGCGGGGGGGCTGGCAATGAGCAGTTCTTC. It yields the protein CASSSLSGGAGNEQFF.

This sequence joins TRBV7-9 and TRBJ2-5; 7 positions match TRBD1. The J segment lost 0 bases and the V segment lost 3 bases, leaving 1 base of the junction unmatched. Germline V gene lookup returns CDR1 SEHNR and CDR2 FQNEAQ (reference sequence). The CDR3 has 14 residues. The CDR3, as DNA: TGTGCCAGCAGCTTCGGGACAGACCAAGAGACCCAGTACTTC. Protein: CASSFGTDQETQYF. Full variable domain (missing parts from reference TRBV7-9 and TRBJ2-5): DTGVSQNPRHKITKRGQNVTFRCDPISEHNRLYWYRQTLGQGPEFLTYFQNEAQLEKSRLLSDRFSAERPKGSFSTLEIQRTEQGDSAMYLCASSFGTDQETQYFGPGTRLLVL.

The rearrangement links TRBV4-1 to TRBJ2-3; 9 bases are shared with TRBD1. Germline V CDR1 and CDR2: MGHRA, YSYEKL. The junction had 7 bases not matched to a gene; V was cut back by 0 bases and J by 3 bases. CDR3 length: 17 residues. The CDR3 DNA follows: TGCGCCAGCAGCCAAGATGGTACAGGGGGCACGACAGATACGCAGTATTTT. It codes for CASSQDGTGGTTDTQYF.

This chain uses TRBV7-9 with TRBJ2-3; D might be TRBD2 (6 bases). The germline V and J ends were trimmed by 3 bases and 3 bases, with 7 bases remaining between them. Germline CDR1 and CDR2: SEHNR and FQNEAQ (reference sequence). The CDR3 extends over 13 amino acids. The CDR3 loop reads CASSFSGTDTQYF. CDR3 coding DNA: TGTGCCAGCAGCTTTAGCGGTACAGATACGCAGTATTTT.

V and J are TRBV12-5 and TRBJ1-1, with a possible D match to TRBD1 (5 bases). Germline values: CDR1 LGHNT, CDR2 FRNRAP. Trimming pared 6 bases from V and 12 bases from J, leaving 20 bases between. The CDR3 runs 13 residues. The CDR3 DNA reads TGTGCTAGTGGCGGGGGGACCCGATTTAGCACTTTCTTT. This gives the protein CASGGGTRFSTFF.

The rearrangement uses TRBV27 and TRBJ2-5, with TRBD2 as a possible D gene (6 bases). The CDR3 covers 14 residues. Germline CDR1 is MNHEY and CDR2 is SMNVEV (reference sequence). V lost 5 bases to trimming and J lost 1 base, with 11 bases between them. The CDR3 here is CASSKTSIQETQYF. The CDR3 region has the DNA TGTGCCAGCAGTAAAACTAGCATCCAAGAGACCCAGTACTTC.

Regarding this clone: Other DNA variants within this sample encode the same CDR3. In DNA, the CDR3 is TGTGCCAGCAGCCTCAGCTCCTACGAGCAGTACTTC. Its translation is CASSLSSYEQYF. The chain couples TRBV7-3 to TRBJ2-7; D not certain. This CDR3 has 12 residues. Germline CDR1 SGHTA, CDR2 FQGTGA. V lost 5 bases and J lost 0, with 5 bases in between.

This rearrangement joins TRBV15 to TRBJ2-1; D might be TRBD1 (5 bases). CDR1 LNHNV and CDR2 YYDKDF come from the germline V gene (reference sequence). This CDR3 has 14 amino acids. V shed 2 bases and J shed 4 bases, with 9 bases lying between them. CDR3 loop: CATSRQTEYNEQFF. CDR3 bases: TGTGCCACCAGCAGACAGACAGAATACAATGAGCAGTTCTTC.

CDR3 amino acids: CASSFNLAGGPHNEQFF. The CDR3 DNA is TGTGCCAGCAGTTTTAATCTAGCGGGGGGCCCCCACAATGAGCAGTTCTTC. This sequence joins TRBV28 and TRBJ2-1, with 11 nucleotides matching TRBD2. After removal of 3 bases from V and 5 bases from J, the junction contained 9 bases not matched to a gene. The germline gives CDR1 MDHEN, CDR2 SYDVKM. The CDR3 runs 17 residues.

J is TRBJ2-2 and V is TRBV24-1; D possibly corresponds to TRBD1 (5 bases). Trimming removed 10 bases at V and 7 bases at J, with 9 bases between. The CDR3 covers 11 residues. Germline V gives CDR1 KGHDR, CDR2 SFDVKD. The DNA for the CDR3 is TGTGCCACTAGGGGTAACGGGGAGCTGTTTTTT. The encoded protein is CATRGNGELFF.

This clone was seen a single time. This chain connects TRBV9 to TRBJ2-7; 12 nucleotides match TRBD2. Per germline, CDR1 SGDLS and CDR2 YYNGEE. V was clipped by 0 bases and J by 3 bases; unmatched bases: 4. The CDR3 totals 16 residues. This CDR3 reads CASSVGLAGVVYEQYF. CDR3 nucleotide sequence: TGTGCCAGCAGCGTAGGACTAGCGGGGGTTGTCTACGAGCAGTACTTC.

This clone has just one count. V is TRBV19 and J is TRBJ1-5; TRBD1 aligns across 9 bases. Germline lookup yields CDR1 LNHDA and CDR2 SQIVND (reference sequence). With 6 bases clipped from V and 7 bases from J, the junction kept 10 bases outside the gene matches. This CDR3 is 15 amino acids long. The CDR3 protein is CASRPEDRGTQPQHF. In DNA form, the CDR3 reads TGTGCCAGTAGGCCTGAGGACAGGGGAACCCAGCCCCAGCATTTT.

A word on this clone: The identical CDR3 is also encoded by other nucleotide sequences in the sample. The chain joins TRBV12-3 or TRBV12-4 to TRBJ2-5, with D possibly TRBD1 on 5 matching bases. The CDR3 is 13 residues long. Trimming shortened V by 2 bases and J by 5 bases, and 9 bases separated the two germline ends. The CDR3: CASSLSGSETQYF. CDR3 DNA: TGTGCCAGCAGTTTATCAGGGTCGGAGACCCAGTACTTC.

This chain links TRBV5-6 with TRBJ2-7; 9 nucleotides match TRBD1. The J segment lost 12 bases and the V segment lost 2 bases, leaving 9 bases of the junction unmatched. This CDR3 contains 13 residues. Germline V gene lookup returns CDR1 SGHDT and CDR2 YYEEEE. The DNA of the CDR3 is TGTGCCAGCAGCTTATCGGTTGGGGACAGGGCGTACTTC. Amino acid sequence: CASSLSVGDRAYF. Filled out from reference TRBV5-6 and TRBJ2-7, the complete variable domain reads DAGVTQSPTHLIKTRGQQVTLRCSPKSGHDTVSWYQQALGQGPQFIFQYYEEEERQRGNFPDRFSGHQFPNYSSELNVNALLLGDSALYLCASSLSVGDRAYFGPGTRLTVT.

V is TRBV6-4 and J is TRBJ1-5, with a possible D match to TRBD1 (5 bases). The germline gives CDR1 MRHNA, CDR2 SNTAGT. CDR3 length equals 16 residues. The germline V and J ends were trimmed by 7 bases and 6 bases, with 22 bases remaining between them. Here the CDR3 DNA reads TGTGCCAGCACCGGAACTAAAACAGGTTTGGTTCAGCCCCAGCATTTT. Protein product: CASTGTKTGLVQPQHF.

The genes are TRBV5-1 and TRBJ2-1; D remains unclear. Germline lookup yields CDR1 SGHRS and CDR2 YFSETQ. This CDR3 is built from 14 residues. V lost 2 bases and J 6 bases, leaving 12 bases between the germline ends. CDR3 nucleotide sequence: TGCGCCAGCAGCTTAGGCCTAGTTATCAATGAGCAGTTCTTC. Amino acid sequence: CASSLGLVINEQFF.

The chain joins TRBV3-1 (or the pseudogene TRBV3-2) to TRBJ1-2; no clear D. This CDR3 contains 15 residues. Trimming removed 1 base from V and 0 bases from J, with 9 bases in between. The V gene's germline CDR1 is LGHDT and CDR2 YNNKEL (reference sequence). CDR3 nucleotides: TGTGCCAGCAGCCAAGGGGCGGGAGCTAACTATGGCTACACCTTC. It specifies CASSQGAGANYGYTF.

This clone occurred a few times. The genes are TRBV27 and TRBJ2-3; the D is unclear. Trimming removed 3 bases at V and 4 bases at J, with 11 bases between. From germline, CDR1 is MNHEY and CDR2 SMNVEV (reference sequence). CDR3 length equals 14 residues. The CDR3: CASSLISAADTQYF. CDR3 nucleotide sequence: TGTGCCAGCAGTTTGATTTCGGCGGCAGATACGCAGTATTTT.